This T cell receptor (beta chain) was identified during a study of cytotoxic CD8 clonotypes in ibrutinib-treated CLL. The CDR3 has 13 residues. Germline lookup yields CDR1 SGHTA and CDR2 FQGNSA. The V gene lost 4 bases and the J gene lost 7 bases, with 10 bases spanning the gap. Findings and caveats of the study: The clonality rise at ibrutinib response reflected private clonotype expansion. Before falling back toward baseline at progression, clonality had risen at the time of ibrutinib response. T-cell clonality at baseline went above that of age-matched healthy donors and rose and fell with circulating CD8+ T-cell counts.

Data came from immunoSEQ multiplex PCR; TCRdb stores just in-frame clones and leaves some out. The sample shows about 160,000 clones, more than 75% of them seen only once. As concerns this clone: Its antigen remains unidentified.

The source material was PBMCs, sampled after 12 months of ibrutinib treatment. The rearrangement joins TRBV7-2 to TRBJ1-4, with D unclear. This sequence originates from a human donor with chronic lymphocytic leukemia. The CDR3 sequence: CASSYEGGEKLFF. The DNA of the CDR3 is TGTGCCAGCAGCTATGAGGGAGGTGAAAAACTGTTTTTT.